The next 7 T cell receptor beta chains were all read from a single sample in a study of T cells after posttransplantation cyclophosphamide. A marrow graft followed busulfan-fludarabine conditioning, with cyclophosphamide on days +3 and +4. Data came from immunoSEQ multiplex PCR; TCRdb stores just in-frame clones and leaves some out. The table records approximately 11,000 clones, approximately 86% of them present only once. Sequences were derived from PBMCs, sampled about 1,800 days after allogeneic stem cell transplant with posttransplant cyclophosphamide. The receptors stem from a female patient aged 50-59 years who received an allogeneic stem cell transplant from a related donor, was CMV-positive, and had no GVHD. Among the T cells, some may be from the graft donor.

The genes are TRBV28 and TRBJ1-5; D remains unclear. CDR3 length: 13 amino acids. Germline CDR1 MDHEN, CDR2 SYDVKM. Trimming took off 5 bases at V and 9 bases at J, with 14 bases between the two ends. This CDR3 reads CASSIMSVPPQHF. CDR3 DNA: TGTGCCAGCAGTATAATGAGTGTTCCGCCCCAGCATTTT. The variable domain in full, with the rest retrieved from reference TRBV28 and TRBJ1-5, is DVKVTQSSRYLVKRTGEKVFLECVQDMDHENMFWYRQDPGLGLRLIYFSYDVKMKEKGDIPEGYSVSREKKERFSLILESASTNQTSMYLCASSIMSVPPQHFGDGTRLSIL.

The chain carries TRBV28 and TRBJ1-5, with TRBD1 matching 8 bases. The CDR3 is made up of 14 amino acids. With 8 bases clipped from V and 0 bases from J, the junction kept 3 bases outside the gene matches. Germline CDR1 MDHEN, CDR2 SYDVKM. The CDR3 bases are TGTGCCAGCCAACAGGGGGATAGCAATCAGCCCCAGCATTTT. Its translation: CASQQGDSNQPQHF.

CDR3 coding DNA: TGTGCCAGTAGTACGGGGGGAAAATATGGCTACACCTTC. This sequence encodes CASSTGGKYGYTF. The V gene is TRBV19, the J gene TRBJ1-2, with D possibly TRBD1 on 5 matching bases. Between the trimmed V and J ends, which lost 4 bases and 5 bases, there was a span of 11 bases. Per the germline V gene, CDR1 is LNHDA and CDR2 is SQIVND (reference sequence). The CDR3 runs to 13 residues. Combining the CDR3 with reference TRBV19 and TRBJ1-2 gives the whole variable domain DGGITQSPKYLFRKEGQNVTLSCEQNLNHDAMYWYRQDPGQGLRLIYYSQIVNDFQKGDIAEGYSVSREKKESFPLTVTSAQKNPTAFYLCASSTGGKYGYTFGSGTRLTVV.

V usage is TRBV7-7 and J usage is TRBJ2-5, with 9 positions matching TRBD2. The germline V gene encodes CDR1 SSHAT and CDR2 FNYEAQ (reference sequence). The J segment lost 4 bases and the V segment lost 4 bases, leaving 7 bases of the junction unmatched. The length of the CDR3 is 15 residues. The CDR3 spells CASSSSGTSRETQYF. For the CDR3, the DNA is TGTGCCAGCAGCTCCAGTGGGACTAGCAGAGAGACCCAGTACTTC.

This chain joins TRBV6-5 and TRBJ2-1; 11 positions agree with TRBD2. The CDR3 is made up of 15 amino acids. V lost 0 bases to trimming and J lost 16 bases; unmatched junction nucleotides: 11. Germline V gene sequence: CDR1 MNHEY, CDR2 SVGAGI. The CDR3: CASSYSTSGSHWLFF. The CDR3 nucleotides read TGTGCCAGCAGTTACTCTACTAGCGGGAGTCACTGGCTTTTCTTC.

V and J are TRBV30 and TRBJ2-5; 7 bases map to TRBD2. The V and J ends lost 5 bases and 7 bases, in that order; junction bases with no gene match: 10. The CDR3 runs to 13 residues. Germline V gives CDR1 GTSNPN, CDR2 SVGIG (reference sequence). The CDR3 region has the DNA TGTGCCTGGGGACTAGGGGCTCTAGGGACCCAGTACTTC. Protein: CAWGLGALGTQYF. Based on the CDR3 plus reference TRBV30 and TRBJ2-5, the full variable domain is SQTIHQWPATLVQPVGSPLSLECTVEGTSNPNLYWYRQAAGRGLQLLFYSVGIGQISSEVPQNLSASRPQDRQFILSSKKLLLSDSGFYLCAWGLGALGTQYFGPGTRLLVL.

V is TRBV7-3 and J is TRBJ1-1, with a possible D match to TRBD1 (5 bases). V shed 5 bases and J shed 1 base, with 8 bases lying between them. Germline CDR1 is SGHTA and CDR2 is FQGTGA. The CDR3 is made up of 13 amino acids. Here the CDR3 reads CASSRQQNTEAFF. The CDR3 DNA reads TGTGCCAGCAGCCGACAGCAGAACACTGAAGCTTTCTTT.